The sequence of this TCR beta chain was determined in a study of neurological immune-mediated disorders. Study-wide results and limits: The level of TCR clonal expansion was highest in patients with HTLV-1-associated myelopathy and lowest in multiple sclerosis, where it fell below the level seen in healthy controls. No CDR3 amino acid sequences were shared by expanded clones across subjects, suggesting private repertoires in all groups.

This clonotype was observed a few times. Its specificity is not known. 2 million PBMCs stored at -80 C were the source of the unsorted libraries. Trimming shortened V by 5 bases and J by 7 bases, and 13 bases separated the two germline ends. This CDR3 has 13 amino acids. Germline assignment: CDR1 MNHEY and CDR2 SMNVEV (reference sequence). From the 5' RACE reads, TCRdb called clonotypes with MiXCR, one entry per CDR3 protein. Altogether roughly 48,000 distinct CDR3 sequences are present, 25% being singletons, with the ten largest covering around 23%. This chain uses TRBV27 with TRBJ2-3; possibly TRBD2 for D (6 bases). The receptor was derived from an older woman in good health. Specimen: PBMCs. The CDR3 bases are TGTGCCAGCAGTACGGGAGCGGTAAATACGCAGTATTTT. This encodes CASSTGAVNTQYF.